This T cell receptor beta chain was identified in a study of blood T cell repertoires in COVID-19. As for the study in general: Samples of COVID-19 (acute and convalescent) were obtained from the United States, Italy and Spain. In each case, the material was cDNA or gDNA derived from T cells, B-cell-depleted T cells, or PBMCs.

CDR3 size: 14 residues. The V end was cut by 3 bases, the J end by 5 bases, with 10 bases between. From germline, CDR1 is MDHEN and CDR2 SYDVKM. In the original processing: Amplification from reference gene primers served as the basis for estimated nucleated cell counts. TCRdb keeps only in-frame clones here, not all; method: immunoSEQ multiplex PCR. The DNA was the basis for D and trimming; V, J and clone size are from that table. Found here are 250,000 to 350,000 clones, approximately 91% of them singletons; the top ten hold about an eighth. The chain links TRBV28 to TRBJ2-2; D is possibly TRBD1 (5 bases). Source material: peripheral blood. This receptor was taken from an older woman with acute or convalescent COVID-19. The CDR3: CASSFPGRTGELFF. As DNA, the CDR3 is TGTGCCAGCAGTTTCCCAGGGCGGACCGGGGAGCTGTTTTTT.